This T cell receptor (beta chain) was profiled in a study of blood T cell repertoires in COVID-19. About the research overall: The study drew acute and convalescent COVID-19 samples from the United States, Italy and Spain. PBMCs, B-cell-depleted T cells, or T cells provided the cDNA or gDNA that made up the material.

The ends lost 4 bases at V and 0 bases at J; junction bases unmatched: 5. The CDR3 has 16 residues. The germline gives CDR1 SGHRS, CDR2 YFSETQ. In the authors' methods: For nucleated cells, counts were estimated from reference gene primer amplification. Assay used: immunoSEQ multiplex PCR; TCRdb lists only in-frame clones, some missing. V and J calls plus clone size are reproduced from that table; the DNA served to infer D and trimming. The sample comprises roughly 210,000 clones, over 75% of which are singletons, and 7% to 7.5% rests with the top ten. Participant ages covered roughly 18 to 89 years across 24 US areas.

The source is a man aged 25 to 40 in a cohort exposed to, infected with or recovered from COVID-19 (not recorded which). The specimen was PBMCs or T cells enriched from blood (not recorded which). The rearrangement joins TRBV5-1 to TRBJ1-4, with 8 bases identical to TRBD1. The CDR3 here is CASSERTGTTNEKLFF. CDR3 nucleotides: TGCGCCAGCAGCGAAAGGACAGGGACAACTAATGAAAAACTGTTTTTT.